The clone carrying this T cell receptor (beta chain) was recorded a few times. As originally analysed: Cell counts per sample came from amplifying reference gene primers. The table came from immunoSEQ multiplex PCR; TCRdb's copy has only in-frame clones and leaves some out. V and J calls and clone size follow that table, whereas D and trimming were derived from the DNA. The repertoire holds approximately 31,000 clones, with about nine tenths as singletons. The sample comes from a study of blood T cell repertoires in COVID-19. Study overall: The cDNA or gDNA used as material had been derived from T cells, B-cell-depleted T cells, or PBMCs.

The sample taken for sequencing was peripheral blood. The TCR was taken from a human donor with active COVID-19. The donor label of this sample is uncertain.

Written as DNA, the CDR3 is TGTGCCAGCTCCACGACAGAGAACACTGAAGCTTTCTTT. Its protein product is CASSTTENTEAFF. This chain uses TRBV18 with TRBJ1-1; D may be TRBD1 (5 bases). The CDR3 spans 13 residues. CDR1 and CDR2 from the germline V gene are KGHSH and LQKENI. Trimming shortened V by 6 bases and J by 1 base, and 9 bases separated the two germline ends.